One and the same sample provided the 23 T cell receptor beta chains below, sequenced in a study of blood T cell repertoires in COVID-19 (dated by TCRdb to about 2020). Libraries were built with the immunoSEQ multiplex PCR assay. This immuneACCESS table, as held by TCRdb, lists in-frame sequences with V and J called but not all clones. Of the missing ones, under half trace to an unresolved V gene in checked studies; the others have no known cause. Present in this sample are over 200,000 clones, 75% to 90% of which were seen just once. The ten top clones hold approximately 2% of the sample. The sequenced sample consisted of peripheral blood. These receptors were obtained from a man aged 25 to 45 who had recovered from COVID-19.

This chain joins TRBV27 and TRBJ1-1, with D perhaps matching TRBD1 (5 bases). Germline V gene data show CDR1 as MNHEY and CDR2 as SMNVEV (reference sequence). The V end was cut by 8 bases, the J end by 4 bases, with 29 bases between. The CDR3 consists of 18 residues. The CDR3 here is CASQPAILWGAGGTEAFF. The CDR3 DNA is TGTGCCAGCCAGCCCGCTATTTTGTGGGGCGCCGGTGGCACTGAAGCTTTCTTT.

In this sample, this clone turned up once. V and J are TRBV2 and TRBJ1-3; 9 positions agree with TRBD1. CDR1 is SNHLY, CDR2 FYNNEI, per germline. This CDR3 spans 19 amino acids. V lost 4 bases and J lost 0; bases outside the gene matches: 13. DNA of the CDR3: TGTGCCAGCAGTGGAAATCCGGGACAGGGCTACCACTCTGGAAACACCATATATTTT. It specifies CASSGNPGQGYHSGNTIYF.

J is TRBJ2-3 and V is TRBV4-2, with D unresolved. V dropped 1 base and J dropped 13 bases, with 12 bases sitting between them. Germline lookup yields CDR1 LGHNA and CDR2 YNFKEQ. There are 12 residues in the CDR3. The CDR3 sequence: CASSQGPGLEYF. CDR3 in DNA: TGTGCCAGCAGCCAAGGTCCGGGTCTGGAGTATTTT.

This chain joins TRBV11-2 and TRBJ1-2, with D maybe TRBD1 (6 bases). Germline CDR1 reads SGHAT; CDR2 reads FQNNGV. Deletions cut 2 bases from V and 4 bases from J, with 14 bases between. The CDR3 consists of 15 residues. The CDR3 sequence is CASSLQGRLPYGYTF. CDR3 nucleotide sequence: TGTGCCAGCAGCTTACAGGGGCGACTTCCCTATGGCTACACCTTC.

V is TRBV5-6 and J is TRBJ2-2, with 8 nucleotides matching TRBD1. Losses at the gene ends were 4 bases for V and 3 bases for J; bases not matched to a gene: 8. There are 16 residues in the CDR3. In germline, CDR1 is SGHDT, CDR2 YYEEEE. The CDR3, as DNA: TGTGCCAGCAGCCGGAGCGGACAGGGTCACACCGGGGAGCTGTTTTTT. It translates to CASSRSGQGHTGELFF.

The chain couples TRBV15 to TRBJ1-3, with D maybe TRBD1 (5 bases). This CDR3 has 16 residues. Trimming took 1 base from V and 3 from J, leaving 13 bases between them. Germline CDR1 LNHNV, CDR2 YYDKDF (reference sequence). CDR3 DNA sequence: TGTGCCACCAGCAGAGGGACATTTCAGGGTGGAAACACCATATATTTT. It yields the protein CATSRGTFQGGNTIYF.

The V gene is TRBV30, the J gene TRBJ1-2; D gene ambiguous. From germline, CDR1 is GTSNPN and CDR2 SVGIG (reference sequence). Trimming took off 1 base at V and 8 bases at J, with 8 bases between the two ends. The CDR3 has 11 amino acids. Here the CDR3 reads CAWSAVGGYTF. The CDR3 nucleotides are TGTGCCTGGAGTGCGGTCGGGGGCTACACCTTC.

The table lists this clone with a few counts. This chain links TRBV27 with TRBJ2-7; D perhaps matches TRBD1 (5 bases). Trimming cost V 11 bases and J 7 bases, with 12 bases left between them. Per the germline V gene, CDR1 is MNHEY and CDR2 is SMNVEV (reference sequence). This CDR3 spans 10 amino acids. CDR3 sequence (DNA): TGTGCCCCGACGAAGGGGGAGCAGTACTTC. Protein product: CAPTKGEQYF.

The chain links TRBV7-9 to TRBJ2-3; D gene ambiguous. The V end was cut by 1 base, the J end by 0 bases, with 8 bases between. The CDR3 is 15 amino acids. Germline CDR1 and CDR2: SEHNR and FQNEAQ (reference sequence). The CDR3: CASSLGVRSTDTQYF. The CDR3 bases are TGTGCCAGCAGCTTAGGAGTTAGAAGCACAGATACGCAGTATTTT. Supplemented by reference TRBV7-9 and TRBJ2-3, the full variable domain reads DTGVSQNPRHKITKRGQNVTFRCDPISEHNRLYWYRQTLGQGPEFLTYFQNEAQLEKSRLLSDRFSAERPKGSFSTLEIQRTEQGDSAMYLCASSLGVRSTDTQYFGPGTRLTVL.

The chain links TRBV30 to TRBJ1-6; D unclear. Germline loops: CDR1 GTSNPN, CDR2 SVGIG (reference sequence). V was pared by 0 bases and J by 1 base, with 10 bases between. The length of the CDR3 is 16 residues. Here the CDR3 reads CAWSVRDGSYNSPLHF. The CDR3 region has the DNA TGTGCCTGGAGTGTCCGGGATGGTTCCTATAATTCACCCCTCCACTTT.

This chain joins TRBV13 and TRBJ2-5, with D maybe TRBD2 (5 bases). The germline V and J ends were trimmed by 1 base and 3 bases, with 9 bases remaining between them. The germline gives CDR1 PRHDT, CDR2 FYEKMQ (reference sequence). CDR3 size: 14 residues. The CDR3 DNA is TGTGCCAGCAGCTTAGCGGGAATCAAAGAGACCCAGTACTTC. It translates to CASSLAGIKETQYF.

This clone was observed a single time. The V and J genes are TRBV28 and TRBJ2-7; TRBD1 might be the D (5 bases). Per the germline V gene, CDR1 is MDHEN and CDR2 is SYDVKM. V was cut by 5 bases and J by 1 base, with 15 bases left in between. This CDR3 spans 15 amino acids. The CDR3 bases are TGTGCCAGCAGTAAGGGGTTTGGCGTTTCCTACGAGCAGTACTTC. This encodes CASSKGFGVSYEQYF.

CDR3 coding DNA: TGTGCCAGCAGCTTAAACGGTAACTCCTACGAGCAGTACTTC. Translated: CASSLNGNSYEQYF. This chain uses TRBV7-9 with TRBJ2-7; D remains ambiguous. Germline CDR1 is SEHNR and CDR2 is FQNEAQ (reference sequence). The CDR3 has 14 amino acids. V was pared by 2 bases and J by 0 bases, with 8 bases between.

The table lists this clone with a few counts. This chain uses TRBV18 with TRBJ2-3; the match to TRBD2 covers 9 bases. The germline gives CDR1 KGHSH, CDR2 LQKENI. After removal of 2 bases from V and 0 bases from J, the junction contained 9 bases not matched to a gene. The CDR3 totals 18 residues. CDR3 residues: CASSPTRGGYSSTDTQYF. The CDR3 nucleotides read TGTGCCAGCTCACCAACGCGGGGGGGATACTCTAGCACAGATACGCAGTATTTT.

The gene calls are TRBV5-5 and TRBJ2-3, with TRBD2 matching over 12 bases. J gave up 2 bases and V 4 bases, and 14 bases lay outside the gene matches. CDR1 and CDR2 (germline): SGHKS, YYEKEE (reference sequence). This CDR3 has 19 amino acids. CDR3 residues: CASSRGPGLAGLFTDTQYF. CDR3 DNA sequence: TGTGCCAGCAGCCGTGGCCCCGGACTAGCGGGGCTTTTCACAGATACGCAGTATTTT.

This clone was seen once. The V gene is TRBV19, the J gene TRBJ1-1; D is perhaps TRBD1 (6 bases). The CDR3 contains 14 residues. The V and J ends lost 7 bases and 4 bases respectively, with 16 bases between them. Germline CDR1 and CDR2: LNHDA and SQIVND (reference sequence). The CDR3 sequence is CASTLGGVGTEAFF. CDR3 nucleotide sequence: TGTGCCAGTACCCTAGGGGGGGTAGGCACTGAAGCTTTCTTT.

The chain employs TRBV6-5 and TRBJ2-1; a possible D gene is TRBD2 (6 bases). CDR1 MNHEY and CDR2 SVGAGI come from the germline V gene. V lost 5 bases and J lost 5, with 16 bases in between. This CDR3 spans 15 amino acids. The CDR3 spells CASSLPRDSNNEQFF. The CDR3 coding sequence is TGTGCCAGCAGTCTCCCCCGGGACTCAAACAATGAGCAGTTCTTC.

This chain uses TRBV11-2 with TRBJ2-7; D not resolved. The germline gives CDR1 SGHAT, CDR2 FQNNGV. CDR3 length: 12 amino acids. Between the trimmed V and J ends, which lost 4 bases and 3 bases, there was a span of 7 bases. Here the CDR3 DNA reads TGTGCCAGCAGCTCAACTCTCTACGAGCAGTACTTC. The encoded protein is CASSSTLYEQYF.

CDR3 nucleotides: TGTGCCAGCAGACCCGGGGGAGGGGCAAATGAGCAGTTCTTC. Encoded protein: CASRPGGGANEQFF. V gene TRBV6-6 combines with J gene TRBJ2-1; 7 bases match TRBD2. V dropped 6 bases and J dropped 7; count of bases not matched to a gene: 9. The germline gives CDR1 MNHNY, CDR2 SVGAGI (reference sequence). This CDR3 region has 14 residues.

This rearrangement joins TRBV27 to TRBJ1-2; possible D gene TRBD1, 6 bases. The CDR3 extends over 15 amino acids. Trimming stripped 2 bases from V and 4 bases from J, with 14 bases between. Germline V gives CDR1 MNHEY, CDR2 SMNVEV (reference sequence). The chain's CDR3 is CASSLGGRGTYGYTF. The DNA for the CDR3 is TGTGCCAGCAGTTTAGGGGGCAGGGGAACCTATGGCTACACCTTC.

The chain uses TRBV6-2 or TRBV6-3 and TRBJ2-6, with D perhaps TRBD1 (5 bases). The V and J ends lost 4 bases and 0 bases respectively, with 16 bases between them. CDR3 length: 18 amino acids. Germline V gene data show CDR1 as MNHEY and CDR2 as SVGEGT. CDR3 region: CASSLVQGSHSGANVLTF. The CDR3, as DNA: TGTGCCAGCAGTTTAGTCCAGGGTTCTCACTCTGGGGCCAACGTCCTGACTTTC.

The V gene is TRBV11-2, the J gene TRBJ1-6; no firm D call. Germline CDR1 is SGHAT and CDR2 is FQNNGV. The CDR3 extends over 15 amino acids. The V end lost 0 bases, the J end lost 7 bases, and 10 bases lay between the germline ends. For the CDR3, the DNA is TGTGCCAGCAGCTTAGACGGGTGGAAGAATTCACCCCTCCACTTT. This gives the protein CASSLDGWKNSPLHF. Full variable domain (rest looked up from reference TRBV11-2 and TRBJ1-6): EAGVAQSPRYKIIEKRQSVAFWCNPISGHATLYWYQQILGQGPKLLIQFQNNGVVDDSQLPKDRFSAERLKGVDSTLKIQPAKLEDSAVYLCASSLDGWKNSPLHFGNGTRLTVT.

Written as DNA, the CDR3 is TGCAGTGCTAATTCATACTATGGCTACACCTTC. Translated, it gives CSANSYYGYTF. J is TRBJ1-2 and V is TRBV20-1, with D unresolved. CDR3 length: 11 amino acids. Looked up from germline, CDR1 is DFQATT and CDR2 is SNEGSKA (reference sequence). V was trimmed by 4 bases and J by 3 bases, leaving 6 bases between them.